The clone carrying this T cell receptor (beta chain) has at least ten counts. Its antigen is unidentified. The V gene's germline CDR1 is SGDLS and CDR2 YYNGEE. Trimming shortened V by 4 bases and J by 7 bases, and 14 bases separated the two germline ends. CDR3 size: 13 residues. These data belong to a study of T cells in Graves' hyperthyroidism and ophthalmopathy. Study-level findings and limits: Clonotypes that were expanded in thyroid above 0.001 mostly appeared in blood too.

Researchers took RNA transcripts and amplified the TCR beta CDR3 regions from them. A set of HTBI primers served as the primers for a first-round RT-PCR of the TCR CDR3. TCRdb passed the multiplex PCR reads through MiXCR, listing each CDR3 protein once. Altogether around 520,000 distinct CDR3 sequences are present, 12% to 15% being singletons, with the ten largest covering more than 11%. Criteria for exclusion of patients were uncontrolled infection, other autoimmune disease, pregnancy or lactation. The TCR originated in a woman in her 40s with Graves' hyperthyroidism. V usage is TRBV9 and J usage is TRBJ2-5, with a weak D call TRBD2 (6 bases). Sequences were obtained from blood. CDR3: CASSPSVDGTQYF. CDR3 bases: TGTGCCAGCAGCCCTAGCGTAGACGGGACCCAGTACTTC.